The T cell receptor (beta chain) described here comes from a study of OX40 agonist ivuxolimab in advanced cancers. Whole-study context: Patients were treated with intravenous ivuxolimab, dosed at 0.01 to 10 mg/kg and infused every 2 weeks. Whole-study results and caveats: The study observed clonal expansion of CD4+ and CD8+ blood T cells by week 6 at 0.1 to 3.0 mg/kg. The average count of expanded clones was higher among CD8+ T cells than among CD4+. Antigen specificity of clonally expanded peripheral T cells was not established.

Trimming stripped 0 bases from V and 1 base from J, with 7 bases between. Germline V gene data show CDR1 as SEHNR and CDR2 as FQNEAQ (reference sequence). CDR3 size: 16 residues. Using immunoSEQ multiplex PCR, the repertoire was profiled, and TCRdb retains in-frame clones only, with some absent. The sample has 21,000 or so clones; 65% to 80% are singletons. Concerning this clone itself: The target antigen is unknown.

This receptor was identified in an adult with an advanced solid tumor such as melanoma, head and neck, liver or kidney cancer. Specimen: CD4+ or CD8+ T cells sorted from blood, collected in a trial of the OX40 agonist ivuxolimab. The chain employs TRBV7-9 and TRBJ1-6; possible D gene TRBD1, 6 bases. The CDR3 DNA sequence: TGTGCCAGCAGCTTAGCAGGGGGGTCCTATAATTCACCCCTCCACTTT. Translated, it gives CASSLAGGSYNSPLHF.